This T cell receptor (beta chain) was profiled in a study of cytomegalovirus exposure and HLA in healthy donors. The table came from immunoSEQ multiplex PCR; TCRdb's copy has only in-frame clones and leaves some out. This table holds some 130,000 clones, 88% found once. Broader study findings: Confirmation was obtained in vitro that a few CMV-associated chains are specific for CMV antigens. Within the approximately 110 validation repertoires, first-cohort TCR clusters tended to co-occur, according to a later analysis.

Germline CDR1 SGHRS, CDR2 YFSETQ. The CDR3 length is 14 residues. The J segment lost 4 bases and the V segment lost 2 bases, leaving 5 bases of the junction unmatched. Comment on this clone: What it binds is unknown.

The TCR was taken from a woman younger than 35 in good health and CMV-seropositive. The chain joins TRBV5-1 to TRBJ1-1; 7 positions agree with TRBD1. The sequenced sample consisted of PBMCs. CDR3: CASSLGGDGTEAFF. The CDR3 coding sequence is TGCGCCAGCAGCTTAGGGGGCGACGGCACTGAAGCTTTCTTT.